The 5 T cell receptor beta chains below were found in one sample sequenced in a study of T cell repertoires in cytomegalovirus infection. TCRdb analysed the reads with MiXCR anew, one entry per CDR3 protein. The sample has 200,000 to 250,000 distinct CDR3 sequences, approximately 22% seen once; the top ten hold 15% to 20%. The material sequenced was CD8+ T cells from PBMCs. These receptors were collected from a human donor in good health (CMV status not recorded). Some clones in this sample may be carry-over from other donors' samples.

This clonotype was seen only a few times. The rearrangement joins TRBV7-9 to TRBJ1-6; TRBD1 might be the D (6 bases). The CDR3 covers 14 residues. Trimming stripped 7 bases from V and 5 bases from J, with 12 bases between. Germline V CDR1 and CDR2: SEHNR, FQNEAQ (reference sequence). The CDR3 DNA follows: TGTGCCAGCACGGAAGGGGGTCATAATTCACCCCTCCACTTT. Translation gives CASTEGGHNSPLHF.

The V gene is TRBV29-1, the J gene TRBJ2-3, with 8 nucleotides matching TRBD1. CDR3 length: 16 amino acids. V was pared by 7 bases and J by 0 bases, with 12 bases of the junction left unmatched. Germline-derived CDR1 and CDR2 are SQVTM and ANQGSEA. The CDR3: CSASGQAPPSTDTQYF. In DNA, the CDR3 is TGCAGCGCCTCGGGACAGGCCCCTCCTAGCACAGATACGCAGTATTTT.

Ten or more counts support this clonotype. The rearrangement links TRBV7-2 to TRBJ2-1; D is possibly TRBD1 (6 bases). The V end lost 0 bases, the J end lost 1 base, and 7 bases lay between the germline ends. Germline V gives CDR1 SGHTA, CDR2 FQGNSA. The CDR3 runs 15 residues. Here the CDR3 DNA reads TGTGCCAGCAGCTTAGCCGGGACATCCTACAATGAGCAGTTCTTC. Its translation is CASSLAGTSYNEQFF.

This clonotype came up a few times. The chain uses TRBV4-1 and TRBJ1-1; the D gene is possibly TRBD1 (5 bases). Germline values: CDR1 MGHRA, CDR2 YSYEKL. The CDR3 consists of 13 residues. The V end lost 3 bases, the J end lost 6 bases, and 11 bases lay between the germline ends. The CDR3 DNA sequence: TGCGCCAGCAGCCATTCGGGGGGACCTGAAGCTTTCTTT. Translation gives CASSHSGGPEAFF.

This clonotype has a count of ten or more. The V and J genes are TRBV7-6 and TRBJ2-2; D not resolved. The ends were cut back, 7 bases at V and 1 base at J, with 4 bases in the middle. This CDR3 has 12 amino acids. Germline CDR1 is SGHVS and CDR2 is FNYEAQ. The CDR3 DNA sequence: TGTGCCAGCACAGGGAACACCGGGGAGCTGTTTTTT. As protein: CASTGNTGELFF.